These T cell receptor beta chains were read from a single sample in a study of cytomegalovirus exposure and HLA in healthy donors. Assay: immunoSEQ multiplex PCR; the TCRdb copy retains only in-frame clones and omits some. The table lists roughly 280,000 clones, roughly two thirds of them singletons, with roughly 2.4% in the top ten. Sequencing was performed on PBMCs. The source of these receptors is a female donor in good health and CMV-seronegative. Both conserved end residues are trimmed from each CDR3.

>TRBV4-1|TRBJ2-3
ASSPASGITDTQY
>TRBV19|TRBJ2-3
ASTRTSTDTQY
>TRBV11-2|TRBJ2-1
ASSRIRSGSGGNEQF
>TRBV29-1|TRBJ2-7
SIRDSQEY
>TRBV10-1|TRBJ2-7
ASSESGTIYEQY
>TRBV5-1|TRBJ1-2
ASSLGRGDREGGYT
>TRBV12-5|TRBJ2-2
ASGGQGSAGELF
>TRBV10-3|TRBJ2-7
AISESTSMDEQY
>TRBV5-4|TRBJ1-1
ASSLVQGMNTEAF
>TRBV7-3|TRBJ2-2
ASSFPAGGRNTGELF
>TRBV6-5|TRBJ1-4
ASSEGGVGEKLF
>TRBV5-4|NA
ASSGYPGGPYEQY
>TRBV5-6|TRBJ2-5
ASSLSGARETQY
>TRBV2|TRBJ1-2
ASSENRPYGYT
>TRBV7-9|TRBJ2-7
ASSPRLAGGYEQY
>TRBV5-1|TRBJ1-3
ASSRTSGQISGNTIY
>TRBV5-1|TRBJ1-2
ASSTDNYGYT
>TRBV5-5|TRBJ2-5
ASSLGLAGGEETQY
>TRBV12-5|TRBJ1-1
ASGLAGVRTEAF
>TRBV6-1|TRBJ1-2
ASSQRGQGDYGYT
>TRBV15|TRBJ2-7
ATSRALGGEQY
>TRBV29-1|TRBJ2-2
SVEGFLAGGPNTGELF
>TRBV4-1|TRBJ2-7
ASSQVGDEQY
>TRBV28|TRBJ2-7
ASSLIQGNEQY
>TRBV10-1|TRBJ1-1
ASSEGTVEPFTEAF
>TRBV12-2|TRBJ2-7
ASRLVGTGGTYEQY
>TRBV14|TRBJ2-7
ASSRQTGSEQY
>TRBV10-1|TRBJ2-3
ASSDHSGIGTDTQY
>TRBV6-1|NA
ASKVGAATYEQY
>TRBV5-1|TRBJ2-2
ASTPAGDASTGELF
>TRBV5-1|TRBJ1-1
ASSQTGMGTEAF
>TRBV30|TRBJ2-1
AWSKTSVHNEQF
>TRBV5-5|TRBJ1-1
ASSRDIHTEAF
>TRBV11-3|TRBJ2-2
ASSPGAGGYTGELF
>TRBV5-5|TRBJ2-7
ASSLVAGLSYEQY
>TRBV6-4|TRBJ2-1
ASSDSGGWDEQF
>TRBV18|TRBJ2-6
ASSPGGGSGANVLT
>TRBV29-1|TRBJ2-1
SVEEVTSREQF
>TRBV16|TRBJ2-1
ASSPWDRERKKSSYNEQF
>TRBV28|TRBJ2-7
ASIARQPLRQY
>TRBV27|TRBJ2-1
ASSWEPNNEQF
>TRBV6-5|TRBJ2-2
ASSYQGINTGELF
>TRBV6-7|TRBJ2-6
ASSCNPSPGGTGSGANVLT
>TRBV4-1|TRBJ1-1
ASSLEQGLMNTEAF
>TRBV6-1|TRBJ2-7
ASGTSGSYEQY
>TRBV9|TRBJ2-1
ASSFSTGPHNEQF
>TRBV5-1|TRBJ2-7
ASQISSGANYEQY
>TRBV9|TRBJ2-5
ASSVASGRTGGQETQY
>TRBV5-1|TRBJ2-7
ASKSLDNYEQY
>TRBV18|TRBJ2-7
ASSPPLSYEQY
>TRBV5-4|TRBJ2-2
ASSFASGSTGELF